This T cell receptor (beta chain) was sequenced for a study of blood T cell repertoires in COVID-19. From germline, CDR1 is SGHRS and CDR2 YFSETQ. The V end was cut by 0 bases, the J end by 7 bases, with 14 bases between. This CDR3 spans 15 amino acids. Original handling: The authors estimated nucleated cell counts from reference gene primer amplification. Method: immunoSEQ multiplex PCR; TCRdb's copy keeps in-frame clones and lacks some. The V and J calls and the clone size are those of that table, but D and trimming were determined from the DNA. The sample consists of 450,000 to 500,000 clones, about 85% of them appearing once. Those who participated ranged in age from roughly 18 to 89 years and resided in 20 to 30 US areas. Categorization into cohorts depended on clinical history that participants reported.

Sequenced: PBMCs or T cells enriched from blood (not recorded which). The chain is built from TRBV5-1 and TRBJ1-5, with a weak D call TRBD1 (5 bases). The clonotype was recovered from a woman in her sixties or seventies who had recovered from COVID-19. CDR3 bases: TGCGCCAGCAGCTTGGATCTTGGGGGGGGGCAGCCCCAGCATTTT. This encodes CASSLDLGGGQPQHF.